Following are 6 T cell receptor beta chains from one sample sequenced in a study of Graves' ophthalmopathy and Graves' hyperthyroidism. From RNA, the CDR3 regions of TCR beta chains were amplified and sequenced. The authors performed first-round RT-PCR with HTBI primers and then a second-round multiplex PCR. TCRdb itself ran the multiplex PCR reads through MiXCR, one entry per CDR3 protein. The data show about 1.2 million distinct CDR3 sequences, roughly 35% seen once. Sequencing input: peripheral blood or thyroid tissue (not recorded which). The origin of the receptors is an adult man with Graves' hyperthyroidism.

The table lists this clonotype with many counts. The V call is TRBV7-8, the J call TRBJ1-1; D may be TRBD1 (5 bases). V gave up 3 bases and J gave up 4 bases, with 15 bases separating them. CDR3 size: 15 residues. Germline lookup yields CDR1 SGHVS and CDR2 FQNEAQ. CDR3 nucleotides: TGTGCCAGCAGCTTTGGGGGGAATAGTGTCACTGAAGCTTTCTTT. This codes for CASSFGGNSVTEAFF.

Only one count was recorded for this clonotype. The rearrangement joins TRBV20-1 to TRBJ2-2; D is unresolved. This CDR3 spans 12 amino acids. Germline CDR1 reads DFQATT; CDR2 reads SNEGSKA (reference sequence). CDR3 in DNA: TGCAGCTACGTCGGGTACACCGGGGAGCTGTTTTTT. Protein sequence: CSYVGYTGELFF.

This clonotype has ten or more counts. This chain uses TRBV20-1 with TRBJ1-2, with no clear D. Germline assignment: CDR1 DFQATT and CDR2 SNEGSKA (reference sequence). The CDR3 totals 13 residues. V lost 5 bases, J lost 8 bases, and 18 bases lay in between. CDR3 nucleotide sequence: TGCAGTGCTCCCGTTAATCGGGGATGGGGCTACACCTTC. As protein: CSAPVNRGWGYTF.

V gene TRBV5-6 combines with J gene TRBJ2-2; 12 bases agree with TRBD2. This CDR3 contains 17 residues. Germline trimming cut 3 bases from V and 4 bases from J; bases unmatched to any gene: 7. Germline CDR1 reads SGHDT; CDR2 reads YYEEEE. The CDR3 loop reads CASSSGLAGSATGELFF. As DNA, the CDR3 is TGTGCCAGCAGCTCAGGACTAGCGGGGTCCGCCACCGGGGAGCTGTTTTTT.

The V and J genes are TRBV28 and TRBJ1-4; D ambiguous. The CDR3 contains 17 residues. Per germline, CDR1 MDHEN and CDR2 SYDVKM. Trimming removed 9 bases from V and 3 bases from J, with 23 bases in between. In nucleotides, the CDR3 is TGTGCCAGTAGTGCCGCCTTTTGGAGGTTCGCTAATGAAAAACTGTTTTTT. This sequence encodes CASSAAFWRFANEKLFF. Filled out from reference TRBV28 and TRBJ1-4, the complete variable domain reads DVKVTQSSRYLVKRTGEKVFLECVQDMDHENMFWYRQDPGLGLRLIYFSYDVKMKEKGDIPEGYSVSREKKERFSLILESASTNQTSMYLCASSAAFWRFANEKLFFGSGTQLSVL.

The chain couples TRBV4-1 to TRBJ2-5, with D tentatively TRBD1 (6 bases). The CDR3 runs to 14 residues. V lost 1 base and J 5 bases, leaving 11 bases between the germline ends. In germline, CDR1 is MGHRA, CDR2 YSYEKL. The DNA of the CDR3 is TGCGCCAGCAGCCAAGTGGGGGCATTCGAGACCCAGTACTTC. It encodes CASSQVGAFETQYF.